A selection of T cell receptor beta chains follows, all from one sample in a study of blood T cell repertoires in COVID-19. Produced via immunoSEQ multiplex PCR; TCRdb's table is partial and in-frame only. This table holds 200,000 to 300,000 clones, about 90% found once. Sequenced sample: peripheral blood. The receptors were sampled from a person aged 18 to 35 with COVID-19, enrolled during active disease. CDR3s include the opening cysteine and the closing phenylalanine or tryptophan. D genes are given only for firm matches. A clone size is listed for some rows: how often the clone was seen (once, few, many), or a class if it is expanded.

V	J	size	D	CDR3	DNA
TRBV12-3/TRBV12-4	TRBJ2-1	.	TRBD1	CASSQGARGEQFF	TGTGCCAGCAGTCAGGGGGCAAGGGGTGAGCAGTTCTTC
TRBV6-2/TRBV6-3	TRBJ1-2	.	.	CASSDSAGYTF	TGTGCCAGCAGTGACAGCGCAGGCTACACCTTC
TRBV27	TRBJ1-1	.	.	CVPLRDDTEAFF	TGTGTCCCCCTCAGGGATGACACTGAAGCTTTCTTT
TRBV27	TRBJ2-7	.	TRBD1	CASSFFPYRDSMYEQYF	TGTGCCAGCAGTTTCTTCCCGTACCGGGACAGCATGTACGAGCAGTACTTC
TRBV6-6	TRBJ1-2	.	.	CASSATGANYGYTF	TGTGCCAGCAGCGCGACAGGAGCTAACTATGGCTACACCTTC
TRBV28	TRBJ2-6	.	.	CASSRGTAGANVLTF	TGTGCCAGCAGTCGCGGGACAGCTGGGGCCAACGTCCTGACTTTC
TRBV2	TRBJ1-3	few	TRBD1	CASKGGSVGNTIYF	TGTGCCAGTAAAGGGGGCTCGGTTGGAAACACCATATATTTT
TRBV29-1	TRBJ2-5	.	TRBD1	CSAGQGWGETQYF	TGCAGCGCAGGACAGGGGTGGGGAGAGACCCAGTACTTC
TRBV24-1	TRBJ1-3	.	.	CATSDRGNTIYF	TGTGCCACCAGTGATCGGGGAAACACCATATATTTT
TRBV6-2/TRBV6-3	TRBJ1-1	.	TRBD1	CASSTGTALNTEAFF	TGTGCCAGCAGTACCGGGACAGCCCTGAACACTGAAGCTTTCTTT
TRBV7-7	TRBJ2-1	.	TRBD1	CASSLLGQGMNEQFF	TGTGCTAGCAGCTTGCTGGGACAGGGAATGAATGAGCAGTTCTTC
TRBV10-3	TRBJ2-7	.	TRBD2	CAIRAPLGSGNSYEQYF	TGTGCCATCAGAGCCCCTCTGGGAAGCGGGAACTCCTACGAGCAGTACTTC
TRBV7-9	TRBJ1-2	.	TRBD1	CAIQGAYGYTF	TGTGCCATCCAGGGGGCCTATGGCTACACCTTC
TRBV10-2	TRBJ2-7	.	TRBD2	CASSESKVSREIDEQYF	TGCGCCAGCAGTGAGTCGAAGGTCTCGCGGGAGATCGACGAGCAGTACTTC
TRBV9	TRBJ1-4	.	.	CASSVSGAGANEKLFF	TGTGCCAGCAGCGTATCTGGGGCGGGGGCTAATGAAAAACTGTTTTTT
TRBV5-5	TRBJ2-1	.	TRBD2	CASSLVASGYNEQFF	TGTGCCAGCAGCTTGGTGGCTAGCGGGTACAATGAGCAGTTCTTC
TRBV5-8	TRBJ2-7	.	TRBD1	CASSLDRGNSYEQYF	TGTGCCAGCAGCTTGGACAGGGGCAACTCCTACGAGCAGTACTTC
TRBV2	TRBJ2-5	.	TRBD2	CASSESGSGRAGGETQYF	TGTGCCAGCAGTGAATCGGGTAGCGGGAGGGCCGGGGGTGAGACCCAGTACTTC
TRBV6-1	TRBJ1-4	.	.	CASSEGLNEKLFF	TGTGCCAGCAGTGAAGGGCTTAATGAAAAACTGTTTTTT
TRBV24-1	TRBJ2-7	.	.	CATSDRQESSYEQYF	TGTGCCACCAGTGATCGACAGGAGAGCTCCTACGAGCAGTACTTC
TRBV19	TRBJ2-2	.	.	CASSMMGGNTGELFF	TGTGCCAGTAGTATGATGGGGGGTAACACCGGGGAGCTGTTTTTT
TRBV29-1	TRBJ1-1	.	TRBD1	CSAGQGETEAFF	TGCAGCGCCGGACAGGGCGAGACTGAAGCTTTCTTT
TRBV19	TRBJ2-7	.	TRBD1	CASSPGQGTAYEQYF	TGTGCCAGTAGTCCGGGACAGGGAACCGCCTACGAGCAGTACTTC
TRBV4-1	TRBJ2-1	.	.	CASSLTRSNEQFF	TGCGCCAGCAGCCTGACACGCTCGAATGAGCAGTTCTTC
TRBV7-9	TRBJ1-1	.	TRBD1	CASSRGQGIPEAFF	TGTGCCAGCAGCCGTGGACAGGGGATCCCTGAAGCTTTCTTT
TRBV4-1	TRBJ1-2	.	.	CASSQAQGLYYGYTF	TGCGCCAGCAGCCAAGCTCAGGGTTTGTACTATGGCTACACCTTC
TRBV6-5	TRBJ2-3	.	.	CASSPLEGQEDTQYF	TGTGCCAGCAGCCCCCTAGAGGGACAAGAAGATACGCAGTATTTT
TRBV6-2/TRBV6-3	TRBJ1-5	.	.	CASSQSSNQPQHF	TGTGCCAGCAGTCAGTCGAGCAATCAGCCCCAGCATTTT
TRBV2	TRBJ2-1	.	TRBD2	CASRDIAGVSYNEQFF	TGTGCCAGCAGAGACATAGCGGGAGTGTCCTACAATGAGCAGTTCTTC
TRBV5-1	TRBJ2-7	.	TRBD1	CASSPAGTGFGEQYF	TGCGCCAGCAGCCCAGCCGGGACAGGGTTTGGGGAGCAGTACTTC
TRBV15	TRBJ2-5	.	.	CATSRAGGYTQYF	TGTGCCACCAGCAGGGCAGGGGGGTATACCCAGTACTTC
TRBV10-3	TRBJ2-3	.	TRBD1	CAISQTGGMDTQYF	TGTGCCATCAGCCAGACAGGGGGCATGGATACGCAGTATTTT
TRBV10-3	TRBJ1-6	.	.	CAISESDSPLHF	TGTGCCATCAGTGAATCCGATTCACCCCTCCACTTT
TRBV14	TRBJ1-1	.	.	CASSTRTDINTEAFF	TGTGCCAGCAGCACACGGACAGACATTAACACTGAAGCTTTCTTT
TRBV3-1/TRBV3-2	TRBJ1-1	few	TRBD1	CASRKTGMAEAFF	TGTGCCAGCAGGAAGACAGGGATGGCTGAAGCTTTCTTT
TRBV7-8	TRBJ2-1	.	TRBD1	CASSLVGTGGEYNEQFF	TGTGCCAGCAGCTTAGTCGGGACAGGGGGCGAATACAATGAGCAGTTCTTC
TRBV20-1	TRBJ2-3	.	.	CSAGGQDTQYF	TGCAGTGCGGGGGGTCAGGATACGCAGTATTTT
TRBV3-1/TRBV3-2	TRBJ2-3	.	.	CAAGGGADTQYF	TGTGCCGCCGGAGGAGGCGCAGATACGCAGTATTTT
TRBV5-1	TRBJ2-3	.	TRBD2	CASSLTTSGDTQYF	TGCGCCAGCAGCCTAACCACTAGCGGAGATACGCAGTATTTT
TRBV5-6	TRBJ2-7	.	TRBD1	CASSLETGNYYEQYF	TGTGCCAGCAGCTTGGAGACAGGGAATTACTACGAGCAGTACTTC
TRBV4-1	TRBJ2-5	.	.	CASSLGREETQYF	TGCGCCAGCAGCCTTGGGCGAGAAGAGACCCAGTACTTC
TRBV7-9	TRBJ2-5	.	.	CASSGEWDTQETQYF	TGTGCCAGCAGCGGAGAGTGGGACACCCAAGAGACCCAGTACTTC
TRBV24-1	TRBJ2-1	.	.	CATSDRDTPGGNEQFF	TGTGCCACCAGTGATCGGGACACCCCAGGGGGGAATGAGCAGTTCTTC
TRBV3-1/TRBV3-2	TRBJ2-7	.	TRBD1	CASSQVSPPRDRGDYEQYF	TGTGCCAGCAGCCAAGTCTCACCCCCCCGGGACAGGGGGGACTACGAGCAGTACTTC
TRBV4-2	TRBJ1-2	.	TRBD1	CASSQVGQGGGYTF	TGTGCCAGCAGCCAAGTGGGCCAGGGGGGAGGCTACACCTTC
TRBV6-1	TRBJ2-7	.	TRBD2	CASSEETSGRGQYF	TGTGCCAGCAGTGAAGAAACTAGCGGGAGAGGACAGTACTTC
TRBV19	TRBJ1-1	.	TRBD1	CASSLDRGGGTEAFF	TGTGCCAGTAGTCTAGACAGGGGCGGCGGCACTGAAGCTTTCTTT
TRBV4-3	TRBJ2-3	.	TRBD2	CASSPSRWREGDTQYF	TGCGCCAGCAGCCCAAGTCGGTGGCGGGAGGGAGATACGCAGTATTTT
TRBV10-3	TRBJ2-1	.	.	CAIFGGANNEQFF	TGTGCCATCTTTGGCGGGGCGAACAATGAGCAGTTCTTC
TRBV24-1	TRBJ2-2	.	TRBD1	CATSVRGQGATGELFF	TGTGCCACCAGTGTTCGGGGACAGGGGGCCACCGGGGAGCTGTTTTTT